The 24 T cell receptor beta chains listed next were all sequenced from one sample in a study of T cell responses to AZD1222 COVID-19 vaccine. The table came from immunoSEQ multiplex PCR; TCRdb's copy has only in-frame clones and leaves some out. This sample has 130,000 to 150,000 clones, with around 91% found just once. The sequenced sample was peripheral blood, obtained on day 0 of AZD1222 vaccination. The receptors were gathered from an adult in good health.

This clone came up once. V gene TRBV9 combines with J gene TRBJ2-1, with D hard to call. Germline loops: CDR1 SGDLS, CDR2 YYNGEE. With 3 bases removed from V and 6 bases from J, the gap between germline ends came to 7 bases. The CDR3 loop spans 12 amino acids. CDR3 residues: CASSAYFNEQFF. CDR3 bases: TGTGCCAGCAGCGCTTATTTCAATGAGCAGTTCTTC.

V usage is TRBV6-2 or TRBV6-3 and J usage is TRBJ1-6; no reliable D call. This CDR3 spans 12 amino acids. The ends were cut back, 4 bases at V and 10 bases at J, with 8 bases in the middle. Germline loops: CDR1 MNHEY, CDR2 SVGEGT. The chain's CDR3 is CASSSPGSPLHF. In DNA form, the CDR3 reads TGTGCCAGCAGTTCCCCAGGCTCACCCCTCCACTTT.

V usage is TRBV18 and J usage is TRBJ2-3, with D unclear. The CDR3 runs 16 residues. The germline gives CDR1 KGHSH, CDR2 LQKENI. The V end was cut by 3 bases, the J end by 5 bases, with 18 bases between. The CDR3 is CASSPNTREVVDTQYF. The CDR3, as DNA: TGTGCCAGCTCACCTAATACGAGAGAAGTTGTAGATACGCAGTATTTT.

This clone was found once. This chain joins TRBV9 and TRBJ1-2; 7 bases line up with TRBD1. The germline V gene has CDR1 SGDLS and CDR2 YYNGEE. Germline trimming cut 10 bases from V and 5 bases from J; bases unmatched to any gene: 14. The CDR3 sequence is 14 residues long. The CDR3 DNA reads TGTGCCTCAACCCCGGCGGGACAGCCTTATGGCTACACCTTC. It encodes CASTPAGQPYGYTF.

This clone was found once. The chain joins TRBV5-1 to TRBJ1-1; D possibly corresponds to TRBD1 (5 bases). This CDR3 comprises 14 residues. CDR1 is SGHRS, CDR2 YFSETQ, per germline. Trimming took off 1 base at V and 4 bases at J, with 11 bases between the two ends. CDR3 DNA sequence: TGCGCCAGCAGCTTGAGTGGGGGGTTCACTGAAGCTTTCTTT. Translation: CASSLSGGFTEAFF. Drawing the rest from reference TRBV5-1 and TRBJ1-1, the complete variable domain is KAGVTQTPRYLIKTRGQQVTLSCSPISGHRSVSWYQQTPGQGLQFLFEYFSETQRNKGNFPGRFSGRQFSNSRSEMNVSTLELGDSALYLCASSLSGGFTEAFFGQGTRLTVV.

The chain couples TRBV6-2 or TRBV6-3 to TRBJ1-2; D remains ambiguous. The CDR3 covers 16 residues. V lost 7 bases to trimming and J lost 5 bases, with 23 bases between them. Germline V lookup: CDR1 MNHEY, CDR2 SVGEGT. This CDR3 reads CASNPSRREGSYGYTF. CDR3 bases: TGTGCCAGCAACCCCTCGAGGCGAGAAGGATCTTATGGCTACACCTTC.

The gene calls are TRBV28 and TRBJ2-7, with TRBD2 matching over 13 bases. V trimming: 5 bases; J trimming: 6 bases; junction bases outside the gene matches: 10. This CDR3 comprises 16 residues. From germline, CDR1 is MDHEN and CDR2 SYDVKM. The CDR3: CASSPLGLAGVLEQYF. CDR3 coding DNA: TGTGCCAGCAGTCCCCTAGGACTAGCGGGAGTGCTCGAGCAGTACTTC.

This chain joins TRBV7-9 and TRBJ1-4; TRBD1 is a possible D gene (6 bases). CDR1 is SEHNR and CDR2 is FQNEAQ in the germline V gene (reference sequence). This CDR3 has 16 residues. Trimming removed 1 base from V and 7 bases from J, with 16 bases in between. CDR3 amino acids: CASSLGVGAEGEKLFF. As DNA, the CDR3 is TGTGCCAGCAGCTTAGGGGTGGGGGCCGAAGGTGAAAAACTGTTTTTT.

The chain uses TRBV6-2 or TRBV6-3 and TRBJ2-7, with 8 bases lining up with TRBD2. J was trimmed by 6 bases and V by 6 bases; bases with no gene match: 10. CDR3 length: 14 amino acids. Germline-derived CDR1 and CDR2 are MNHEY and SVGEGT. The DNA for the CDR3 is TGTGCCAGCAGCCCCAGCGGGGGAGGGCCCGAGCAGTACTTC. Its protein is CASSPSGGGPEQYF.

The chain combines TRBV7-3 with TRBJ2-1, with 10 bases fitting TRBD1. CDR3 length: 16 residues. Trimming took 8 bases from V and 6 from J; bases not matched to a gene: 13. Germline assignment: CDR1 SGHTA and CDR2 FQGTGA. The CDR3 here is CASSPAGTGVSNEQFF. The DNA for the CDR3 is TGTGCCAGCTCCCCAGCCGGGACAGGGGTGAGCAATGAGCAGTTCTTC.

This sequence joins TRBV3-1 (or the pseudogene TRBV3-2) and TRBJ1-2; D ambiguous. The V gene lost 5 bases and the J gene lost 6 bases, with 10 bases spanning the gap. From germline, CDR1 is LGHDT and CDR2 YNNKEL (reference sequence). The CDR3 runs to 12 residues. The CDR3 loop is CASSTRTDGYTF. The CDR3 DNA follows: TGTGCCAGCAGCACCCGAACTGATGGCTACACCTTC.

This clone was seen a single time. The chain links TRBV6-1 to TRBJ2-7; TRBD1 matches at 9 bases. Germline loops: CDR1 MNHNS, CDR2 SASEGT. The V gene end was trimmed by 1 base and the J gene end by 4 bases; junction bases not matched to a gene: 5. This CDR3 contains 15 residues. The CDR3: CASSEGGTGPYEQYF. CDR3 DNA sequence: TGTGCCAGCAGTGAAGGTGGGACAGGGCCATACGAGCAGTACTTC.

This rearrangement joins TRBV9 to TRBJ2-7; 7 bases fit TRBD2. Germline trimming cut 1 base from V and 4 bases from J; bases unmatched to any gene: 8. The V gene's germline CDR1 is SGDLS and CDR2 YYNGEE. The CDR3 loop spans 15 amino acids. CDR3 region: CASSVSPGGGYEQYF. CDR3 coding DNA: TGTGCCAGCAGCGTAAGCCCGGGCGGGGGATACGAGCAGTACTTC.

This clone was observed a single time. The chain links TRBV5-1 to TRBJ1-6, with TRBD1 as a possible D gene (6 bases). From germline, CDR1 is SGHRS and CDR2 YFSETQ. The CDR3 spans 16 residues. V gave up 4 bases and J gave up 13 bases, with 24 bases separating them. The CDR3 loop is CASSLTPTGNGLPLHF. DNA for the CDR3: TGCGCCAGCAGCCTTACCCCGACAGGCAACGGATTGCCCCTCCACTTT.

The genes are TRBV7-9 and TRBJ2-7; 7 nucleotides agree with TRBD1. This CDR3 is 14 amino acids long. CDR1 is SEHNR, CDR2 FQNEAQ, per germline (reference sequence). Trimming at V came to 5 bases and at J to 2 bases, leaving 6 bases not matched to a gene. DNA of the CDR3: TGTGCCAGCAGCGCACGACAGGGTACCTACGAGCAGTACTTC. This translates into CASSARQGTYEQYF.

This clone showed up just once. V is TRBV3-1 (or the pseudogene TRBV3-2) and J is TRBJ2-1, with 10 bases matching TRBD2. V was pared by 4 bases and J by 0 bases, with 6 bases of the junction left unmatched. CDR3 length equals 17 residues. Germline CDR1 is LGHDT and CDR2 is YNNKEL (reference sequence). The CDR3 is CASSPLTSGYSYNEQFF. As DNA, the CDR3 is TGTGCCAGCAGCCCCCTGACTAGCGGGTACTCCTACAATGAGCAGTTCTTC.

CDR3 bases: TGTGCCAGCAGTTTACTTGGCCCAGAAAGGACAGATACGCAGTATTTT. It codes for CASSLLGPERTDTQYF. The chain combines TRBV28 with TRBJ2-3; no definite D call. V was pared by 2 bases and J by 3 bases, with 15 bases between. The CDR3 sequence is 16 residues long. Germline V gene data show CDR1 as MDHEN and CDR2 as SYDVKM. The full variable domain, completed using reference TRBV28 and TRBJ2-3, is DVKVTQSSRYLVKRTGEKVFLECVQDMDHENMFWYRQDPGLGLRLIYFSYDVKMKEKGDIPEGYSVSREKKERFSLILESASTNQTSMYLCASSLLGPERTDTQYFGPGTRLTVL.

The chain has TRBV7-2 and TRBJ1-3, with D uncertain. V was pared by 5 bases and J by 2 bases, with 10 bases between. The CDR3 covers 14 residues. Germline values: CDR1 SGHTA, CDR2 FQGNSA. CDR3: CASSPSGAGNTIYF. The CDR3 DNA reads as TGTGCCAGCAGCCCATCAGGAGCTGGAAACACCATATATTTT.

The chain joins TRBV10-3 to TRBJ2-2; D gene ambiguous. This CDR3 is built from 14 residues. V lost 0 bases to trimming and J lost 6 bases, with 8 bases between them. Germline V lookup: CDR1 ENHRY, CDR2 SYGVKD. CDR3 sequence: CAISESLVPGELFF. For the CDR3, the DNA is TGTGCCATCAGTGAGTCTTTGGTCCCCGGGGAGCTGTTTTTT.

The chain is built from TRBV9 and TRBJ2-3, with TRBD2 matching 12 bases. After removal of 4 bases from V and 4 bases from J, the junction contained 13 bases not matched to a gene. CDR3 length: 18 residues. The germline CDR1 and CDR2 sequences are SGDLS and YYNGEE. The chain's CDR3 is CASSPHRTSGIRADTQYF. CDR3 DNA sequence: TGTGCCAGCAGCCCCCACCGGACTAGCGGGATTCGGGCAGATACGCAGTATTTT.

V usage is TRBV3-1 (or the pseudogene TRBV3-2) and J usage is TRBJ2-1; 7 positions match TRBD1. Germline trimming cut 5 bases from V and 4 bases from J; bases unmatched to any gene: 17. The germline V gene has CDR1 LGHDT and CDR2 YNNKEL (reference sequence). The CDR3 covers 18 residues. The CDR3 DNA sequence: TGTGCCAGCAGCTCCCTAGGGCCCGACAGGGCGAAGTACAATGAGCAGTTCTTC. Protein: CASSSLGPDRAKYNEQFF.

This clone has only one observation. The genes are TRBV28 and TRBJ1-2, with D perhaps matching TRBD1 (5 bases). This CDR3 is built from 13 residues. Trimming took off 5 bases at V and 4 bases at J, with 11 bases between the two ends. CDR1 is MDHEN and CDR2 is SYDVKM in the germline V gene. The CDR3 here is CASSGGGLYGYTF. In DNA form, the CDR3 reads TGTGCCAGCAGTGGGGGAGGGCTCTATGGCTACACCTTC.

This rearrangement joins TRBV5-1 to TRBJ2-6; no reliable D call. Trimming took 4 bases from V and 0 from J, leaving 11 bases between them. CDR1 and CDR2 from the germline V gene are SGHRS and YFSETQ. The CDR3 is 16 amino acids. The CDR3: CASSATPSSGANVLTF. CDR3 DNA: TGCGCCAGCAGCGCTACCCCTTCCTCTGGGGCCAACGTCCTGACTTTC.

This clone was detected only once. CDR3 protein: CASSQEGTVSYEQYF. For the CDR3, the DNA is TGTGCCAGCAGCCAAGAGGGGACAGTTTCCTACGAGCAGTACTTC. The chain carries TRBV4-2 and TRBJ2-7; 7 bases are shared with TRBD1. The CDR3 extends over 15 amino acids. CDR1 is LGHNA and CDR2 is YNFKEQ in the germline V gene. The V and J ends lost 0 bases and 1 base, in that order; junction bases with no gene match: 3.